Listed below are T cell receptor beta chains from one sample, sequenced in a study of technical replicates of blood from a few donors. Data came from immunoSEQ multiplex PCR; TCRdb stores just in-frame clones and leaves some out. The repertoire holds under 95,000 clones, 95% to 98% seen once, with roughly 0.15% in the top ten. The sequencing sample was made of T cells isolated from PBMCs. The receptors here all came from a human donor in good health. Both conserved end residues are trimmed from each CDR3. Each record gives: CDR3 protein, V gene.

CDR3aa: ASSPGNPEAF; v_gene: TRBV13
CDR3aa: ASSLPGDSGTLGELF; v_gene: TRBV27
CDR3aa: ASTPPGLQETQY; v_gene: TRBV6-1
CDR3aa: SALRLAGGGELF; v_gene: TRBV29-1
CDR3aa: ATSAGQGGSQPQH; v_gene: TRBV15
CDR3aa: AISEMTEAQY; v_gene: TRBV10-3
CDR3aa: ASSEFHGTSSYEQY; v_gene: TRBV6-1
CDR3aa: ASSLLISGDHEQY; v_gene: TRBV18
CDR3aa: ASSRGQEGYGYT; v_gene: TRBV5-8
CDR3aa: ATGTGPYEQY; v_gene: TRBV28
CDR3aa: ASSLGGQGYNEQY; v_gene: TRBV5-1